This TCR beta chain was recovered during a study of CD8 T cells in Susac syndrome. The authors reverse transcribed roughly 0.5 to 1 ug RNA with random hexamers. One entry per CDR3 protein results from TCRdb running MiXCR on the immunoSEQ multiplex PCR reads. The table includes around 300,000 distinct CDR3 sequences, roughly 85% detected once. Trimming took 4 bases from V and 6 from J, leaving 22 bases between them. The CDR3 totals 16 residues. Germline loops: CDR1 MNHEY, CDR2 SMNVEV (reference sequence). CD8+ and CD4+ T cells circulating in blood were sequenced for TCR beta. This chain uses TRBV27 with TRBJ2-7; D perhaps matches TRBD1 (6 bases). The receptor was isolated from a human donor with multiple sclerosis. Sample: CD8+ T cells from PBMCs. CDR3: CASSWGTSGASGEQYF. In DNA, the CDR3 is TGTGCCAGCAGTTGGGGCACATCAGGGGCCTCGGGCGAGCAGTACTTC.